These 21 T cell receptor beta chains came from one sample sequenced in a study of CD8+CD57+ T cells in acquired aplastic anemia. CDR3 and TCR beta VDJ profiling relied on a genomic DNA template. TCRdb recomputed calls from the reads with MiXCR, one row per CDR3 protein. The table lists about 200,000 distinct CDR3 sequences, over 55% of them singletons. The patients chosen for sequencing had shown expansion of CD8+CD57+ cells (detected by flow cytometry). Material for sequencing was sorted CD4+, CD8+, or CD8+CD57+ T cells (not recorded which) from PBMCs. All receptors derive from a human donor with aplastic anemia.

This sequence joins TRBV29-1 and TRBJ2-3; 7 bases fit TRBD1. Germline CDR1 SQVTM, CDR2 ANQGSEA. This CDR3 has 13 amino acids. The junction had 8 bases not matched to a gene; V was cut back by 5 bases and J by 6 bases. Written as DNA, the CDR3 is TGCAGCGTTCAACCAGGGGGAAAGGATACGCAGTATTTT. Protein: CSVQPGGKDTQYF.

As regards this clonotype: The CDR3 ends on some other residue instead of the conserved phenylalanine or tryptophan, so this is likely a read error. The chain couples TRBV20-1 to TRBJ2-7; TRBD2 aligns across 8 bases. The V and J ends lost 0 bases and 0 bases, in that order; junction bases with no gene match: 7. CDR1 and CDR2 (germline): DFQATT, SNEGSKA (reference sequence). The CDR3 is 16 amino acids. CDR3 DNA: TGCAGTGCTAGAGATCCCCTAGCGGGTAGCTCCTACGAGCAGTACCTC. As protein: CSARDPLAGSSYEQYL.

This rearrangement joins TRBV20-1 to TRBJ1-4, with no clear D. CDR1 DFQATT and CDR2 SNEGSKA come from the germline V gene (reference sequence). The CDR3 has 13 amino acids. Trimming took 3 bases from V and 6 from J, leaving 11 bases between them. CDR3 protein: CSASEVGDEKLFF. The CDR3 DNA is TGCAGTGCTAGTGAGGTGGGCGATGAAAAACTGTTTTTT.

V gene TRBV7-9 combines with J gene TRBJ2-7; D possibly corresponds to TRBD1 (8 bases). CDR3 length equals 15 residues. Germline loops: CDR1 SEHNR, CDR2 FQNEAQ (reference sequence). V lost 6 bases, J lost 6 bases, and 21 bases lay in between. The CDR3, as DNA: TGTGCCAGCAGTCAAATCACAGGGGGGGCAGGCGAGCAGTACTTC. Amino acid sequence: CASSQITGGAGEQYF.

The CDR3 sequence: CASTLLQEAFF. In DNA form, the CDR3 reads TGTGCCAGCACCCTCCTCCAGGAAGCTTTCTTT. This sequence joins TRBV7-2 and TRBJ1-1, with unresolved D. Germline loops: CDR1 SGHTA, CDR2 FQGNSA. The CDR3 totals 11 residues. V dropped 7 bases and J dropped 8 bases, with 11 bases sitting between them.

This clonotype was found many times. The chain combines TRBV7-9 with TRBJ2-5; 9 nucleotides agree with TRBD2. V dropped 6 bases and J dropped 4; count of bases not matched to a gene: 6. The germline CDR1 and CDR2 sequences are SEHNR and FQNEAQ (reference sequence). This CDR3 has 14 amino acids. The CDR3 nucleotides read TGTGCCAGCAGGCCGGGACTAGCTGCAGAGACCCAGTACTTC. Its protein is CASRPGLAAETQYF.

The gene calls are TRBV10-1 and TRBJ1-2, with D hard to call. The CDR3 is 14 residues long. Germline lookup yields CDR1 WNHNN and CDR2 SYGVQD (reference sequence). V was trimmed by 8 bases and J by 3 bases, leaving 16 bases between them. CDR3 sequence: CASLRSPLDYGYTF. The CDR3 region has the DNA TGCGCCAGCCTCCGCAGCCCCCTGGACTATGGCTACACCTTC.

The chain couples TRBV2 to TRBJ1-1; no firm D call. This CDR3 is built from 12 residues. Germline V gives CDR1 SNHLY, CDR2 FYNNEI. The germline V and J ends were trimmed by 8 bases and 2 bases, with 9 bases remaining between them. The CDR3 sequence: CASGNSNTEAFF. For the CDR3, the DNA is TGTGCCAGCGGAAATTCCAACACTGAAGCTTTCTTT.

This chain joins TRBV7-2 and TRBJ2-3; D possibly corresponds to TRBD2 (5 bases). CDR1 SGHTA and CDR2 FQGNSA come from the germline V gene. This CDR3 spans 17 amino acids. The germline V and J ends were trimmed by 0 bases and 6 bases, with 19 bases remaining between them. The CDR3 here is CASSLASQLGLWDTQYF. CDR3 in DNA: TGTGCCAGCAGCTTAGCTTCCCAACTAGGACTTTGGGATACGCAGTATTTT.

This chain connects TRBV2 to TRBJ1-2; D is uncertain. The CDR3 is made up of 17 amino acids. Trimming cost V 1 base and J 4 bases, with 19 bases left between them. Germline V gene sequence: CDR1 SNHLY, CDR2 FYNNEI. This CDR3 reads CASSEGGMVVIFYGYTF. Written as DNA, the CDR3 is TGTGCCAGCAGTGAAGGTGGGATGGTGGTCATCTTCTATGGCTACACCTTC.

This CDR3 reads CASSEGHGGRAINEQFF. DNA of the CDR3: TGTGCCAGCAGTGAAGGTCATGGCGGGAGGGCCATCAATGAGCAGTTCTTC. J is TRBJ2-1 and V is TRBV12-3 or TRBV12-4, with 9 bases fitting TRBD2. J lost 6 bases, V lost 5 bases, and 14 bases had no gene match. The CDR3 totals 17 residues.

This sequence joins TRBV10-3 and TRBJ1-2; TRBD1 might be the D (6 bases). Trimming removed 2 bases from V and 12 bases from J, with 19 bases in between. The germline CDR1 and CDR2 sequences are ENHRY and SYGVKD. The CDR3 extends over 14 amino acids. The CDR3 nucleotides read TGTGCCATCAGTGAGGAAACAGGGCCTCGGGGCCACACCTTC. This sequence encodes CAISEETGPRGHTF.

J is TRBJ1-2 and V is TRBV7-9; D is ambiguous. With 1 base removed from V and 4 bases from J, the gap between germline ends came to 7 bases. Germline assignment: CDR1 SEHNR and CDR2 FQNEAQ (reference sequence). The CDR3 loop spans 13 amino acids. The CDR3 sequence: CASSLDGLYGYTF. The CDR3 DNA is TGTGCCAGCAGCTTAGACGGCCTCTATGGCTACACCTTC.

The rearrangement links TRBV7-2 to TRBJ2-1; D might be TRBD1 or TRBD2, each matching 5 bases. The CDR3 consists of 17 residues. The V end was cut by 5 bases, the J end by 7 bases, with 24 bases between. CDR1 SGHTA and CDR2 FQGNSA come from the germline V gene. The CDR3 DNA reads as TGTGCCAGCAGCCATGGGGAACCGGGACGCCACATTAATGAGCAGTTCTTC. Translating gives CASSHGEPGRHINEQFF. Combining the CDR3 with reference TRBV7-2 and TRBJ2-1 gives the whole variable domain GAGVSQSPSNKVTEKGKDVELRCDPISGHTALYWYRQSLGQGLEFLIYFQGNSAPDKSGLPSDRFSAERTGGSVSTLTIQRTQQEDSAVYLCASSHGEPGRHINEQFFGPGTRLTVL.

This clonotype was counted ten times or more. The chain is built from TRBV5-1 and TRBJ1-1; 9 bases align to TRBD1. Germline assignment: CDR1 SGHRS and CDR2 YFSETQ. V lost 4 bases to trimming and J lost 1 base; unmatched junction nucleotides: 11. The length of the CDR3 is 17 residues. CDR3 DNA sequence: TGCGCCAGCAGCCACGGACAGGGGTATCGCTCGAACACTGAAGCTTTCTTT. Protein product: CASSHGQGYRSNTEAFF.

V and J are TRBV9 and TRBJ2-3; D call uncertain. V lost 0 bases, J lost 4 bases, and 12 bases lay in between. The CDR3 is 15 amino acids. Germline V gene lookup returns CDR1 SGDLS and CDR2 YYNGEE. The CDR3 sequence is CASSVAPMDADTQYF. The DNA for the CDR3 is TGTGCCAGCAGCGTAGCTCCGATGGATGCAGATACGCAGTATTTT.

This clonotype was picked up one time. The genes are TRBV20-1 and TRBJ2-3, with 15 bases matching TRBD2. J gave up 4 bases and V 4 bases, and 6 bases lay outside the gene matches. The germline CDR1 and CDR2 sequences are DFQATT and SNEGSKA (reference sequence). The CDR3 covers 16 residues. In DNA, the CDR3 is TGCAGTGCTATATGGGGACTAGCGGGAGGTCCAGATACGCAGTATTTT. Amino acids: CSAIWGLAGGPDTQYF.

This clonotype was seen only a few times. DNA for the CDR3: TGTGCCACCAGCCCCTACAAGACAGGGGAGACCCAGTACTTC. Its translation: CATSPYKTGETQYF. This rearrangement joins TRBV15 to TRBJ2-5; the match to TRBD1 covers 7 bases. Germline CDR1 LNHNV, CDR2 YYDKDF (reference sequence). Losses at the gene ends were 5 bases for V and 5 bases for J; bases not matched to a gene: 8. The CDR3 consists of 14 residues.

The chain is built from TRBV7-8 and TRBJ1-2; D remains ambiguous. V dropped 0 bases and J dropped 4 bases, with 9 bases sitting between them. This CDR3 has 14 residues. Germline-derived CDR1 and CDR2 are SGHVS and FQNEAQ. The CDR3 protein is CASSLAEEAYGYTF. The CDR3 coding sequence is TGTGCCAGCAGCTTAGCGGAGGAGGCCTATGGCTACACCTTC.

This clonotype was counted a single time. The V and J genes are TRBV7-7 and TRBJ2-5; 7 nucleotides line up with TRBD2. The trim removed 1 base at V and 5 bases at J, leaving 10 bases unmatched. The CDR3 consists of 16 residues. Germline V CDR1 and CDR2: SSHAT, FNYEAQ (reference sequence). The CDR3 nucleotides are TGTGCCAGCAGCTTAGGAGCTAGCGGAGATCGGGAGACCCAGTACTTC. Translation gives CASSLGASGDRETQYF.

The chain employs TRBV7-8 and TRBJ2-3; 12 bases are a match to TRBD2. Germline-derived CDR1 and CDR2 are SGHVS and FQNEAQ. The CDR3 runs 15 residues. The V and J ends lost 4 bases and 4 bases, in that order; junction bases with no gene match: 3. The CDR3 loop reads CASSYRLAGADTQYF. CDR3 nucleotide sequence: TGTGCCAGCAGCTATAGACTAGCGGGAGCAGATACGCAGTATTTT.